This passage covers 32 T cell receptor beta chains from one sample sequenced in a study of T cell responses to AZD1222 COVID-19 vaccine. Only in-frame clones appear in the TCRdb table, and some are missing; sequencing was by immunoSEQ multiplex PCR. The sample includes over 130,000 clones, 85% to 90% seen only once; the top ten take 3% to 3.5%. Sequenced here: peripheral blood, sampled 28 days after the second AZD1222 dose. These receptors all stem from an adult who received the AZD1222 COVID-19 vaccine.

The gene calls are TRBV4-2 and TRBJ1-1, with no clear D. The CDR3 runs to 15 residues. Germline values: CDR1 LGHNA, CDR2 YNFKEQ. V gave up 2 bases and J gave up 4 bases, with 14 bases separating them. The CDR3 reads CASSQNPGGLTEAFF. CDR3 DNA sequence: TGTGCCAGCAGCCAAAATCCCGGTGGGCTCACTGAAGCTTTCTTT.

This chain joins TRBV6-1 and TRBJ1-1; no firm D call. CDR3 length equals 15 residues. The V end was cut by 5 bases, the J end by 5 bases, with 18 bases between. Germline assignment: CDR1 MNHNS and CDR2 SASEGT. Here the CDR3 DNA reads TGTGCCAGCAGTATCAGGCAGAGTACGGCAACTGAAGCTTTCTTT. Translating it yields CASSIRQSTATEAFF.

V and J are TRBV27 and TRBJ2-1, with TRBD2 matching 11 bases. This CDR3 has 19 amino acids. V trimming: 6 bases; J trimming: 0 bases; junction bases outside the gene matches: 13. Germline lookup yields CDR1 MNHEY and CDR2 SMNVEV (reference sequence). CDR3 nucleotides: TGTGCCAGCAGAGTCGGACTAGCGGGCCTCAAGAGCTCCTACAATGAGCAGTTCTTC. Its translation: CASRVGLAGLKSSYNEQFF.

This chain links TRBV5-4 with TRBJ2-3; TRBD2 agrees at 8 bases. Germline V gives CDR1 SGHNT, CDR2 YYREEE (reference sequence). V trimming: 6 bases; J trimming: 5 bases; junction bases outside the gene matches: 11. The CDR3 sequence is 15 residues long. The CDR3 is CASNLVTGGQDTQYF. The CDR3 DNA reads TGTGCCAGCAACCTCGTAACGGGGGGGCAAGATACGCAGTATTTT.

This chain joins TRBV7-9 and TRBJ2-7; D is possibly TRBD1 or TRBD2 (6 bases each). Germline lookup yields CDR1 SEHNR and CDR2 FQNEAQ (reference sequence). V shed 7 bases and J shed 2 bases, with 21 bases lying between them. The CDR3 sequence is 16 residues long. The DNA for the CDR3 is TGTGCCAGCAACAGGGTCGGCGGGACACGCGCCTACGAGCAGTACTTC. As protein: CASNRVGGTRAYEQYF.

This chain joins TRBV9 and TRBJ1-1, with 7 nucleotides matching TRBD1. Germline V gives CDR1 SGDLS, CDR2 YYNGEE. The CDR3 covers 12 residues. The J segment lost 11 bases and the V segment lost 4 bases, leaving 8 bases of the junction unmatched. In nucleotides, the CDR3 is TGTGCCAGCAGCCCTAGACAGGGTCGGGCTTTCTTT. This encodes CASSPRQGRAFF.

The CDR3 DNA sequence: TGTGCCAGCAGCTTAGGGACAGCAAACATTCAGTACTTC. Its protein is CASSLGTANIQYF. The J gene is TRBJ2-4, the V gene TRBV7-8; a possible D gene is TRBD1 (6 bases). Germline CDR1 reads SGHVS; CDR2 reads FQNEAQ. This CDR3 has 13 residues. The V gene lost 1 base and the J gene lost 6 bases, with 7 bases spanning the gap.

This CDR3 is CASSPLGQGNQPQHF. As DNA, the CDR3 is TGTGCCAGCAGTCCCTTGGGGCAGGGCAATCAGCCCCAGCATTTT. The V and J genes are TRBV6-5 and TRBJ1-5; tentatively, D is TRBD1 (5 bases). The germline V and J ends were trimmed by 5 bases and 2 bases, with 13 bases remaining between them. This CDR3 has 15 residues. The V gene's germline CDR1 is MNHEY and CDR2 SVGAGI.

The chain has TRBV19 and TRBJ2-7; TRBD1 might be the D (6 bases). The CDR3 length is 13 residues. Germline-derived CDR1 and CDR2 are LNHDA and SQIVND (reference sequence). V lost 5 bases to trimming and J lost 6 bases, with 14 bases between them. CDR3 DNA: TGTGCCAGTAGTGGCCGACAGGTCGGCGAGCAGTACTTC. Translation gives CASSGRQVGEQYF. Complete variable domain (other parts from reference TRBV19 and TRBJ2-7): DGGITQSPKYLFRKEGQNVTLSCEQNLNHDAMYWYRQDPGQGLRLIYYSQIVNDFQKGDIAEGYSVSREKKESFPLTVTSAQKNPTAFYLCASSGRQVGEQYFGPGTRLTVT.

This chain joins TRBV6-5 and TRBJ1-2; 7 bases are a match to TRBD1. In germline, CDR1 is MNHEY, CDR2 SVGAGI. This CDR3 is built from 15 residues. Trimming took 6 bases from V and 4 from J; bases not matched to a gene: 11. CDR3 DNA: TGTGCCAGCAGACACACAGGGGCCTCTAGCTATGGCTACACCTTC. This translates into CASRHTGASSYGYTF.

V usage is TRBV7-2 and J usage is TRBJ1-2; tentative D call: TRBD1 (5 bases). CDR3 length equals 14 residues. Looked up from germline, CDR1 is SGHTA and CDR2 is FQGNSA. Trimming removed 5 bases at V and 4 bases at J, with 14 bases between. CDR3 coding DNA: TGTGCCAGCAGCACGGCGGGGACGGCCTATGGCTACACCTTC. Translating gives CASSTAGTAYGYTF.

The V call is TRBV7-9, the J call TRBJ1-6; weak D call: TRBD1 (6 bases). In germline, CDR1 is SEHNR, CDR2 FQNEAQ (reference sequence). Trimming removed 7 bases from V and 7 bases from J, with 20 bases in between. The CDR3 extends over 16 amino acids. The CDR3 DNA reads TGTGCCAGCATCAACCGACAGACAGGTGAGAATTCACCCCTCCACTTT. Translating it yields CASINRQTGENSPLHF. The variable domain in full, with the rest retrieved from reference TRBV7-9 and TRBJ1-6, is DTGVSQNPRHKITKRGQNVTFRCDPISEHNRLYWYRQTLGQGPEFLTYFQNEAQLEKSRLLSDRFSAERPKGSFSTLEIQRTEQGDSAMYLCASINRQTGENSPLHFGNGTRLTVT.

The genes are TRBV29-1 and TRBJ1-5; D is unresolved. This CDR3 is built from 13 residues. The V end was cut by 6 bases, the J end by 3 bases, with 12 bases between. Germline V gives CDR1 SQVTM, CDR2 ANQGSEA. CDR3 sequence: CSVSSGLNQPQHF. DNA for the CDR3: TGCAGCGTAAGCTCTGGGCTCAATCAGCCCCAGCATTTT.

CDR3 sequence (DNA): TGCAGCGTTGTGCGGGACAGGGGTTTGAACACTGAAGCTTTCTTT. Amino acid sequence: CSVVRDRGLNTEAFF. The V call is TRBV29-1, the J call TRBJ1-1; 10 bases align to TRBD1. The CDR3 extends over 15 amino acids. V lost 4 bases and J lost 0; bases outside the gene matches: 5. Looked up from germline, CDR1 is SQVTM and CDR2 is ANQGSEA.

Only one count was recorded for this clone. V usage is TRBV2 and J usage is TRBJ1-1; no clear D. The germline V gene has CDR1 SNHLY and CDR2 FYNNEI. The ends were cut back, 8 bases at V and 1 base at J, with 8 bases in the middle. The length of the CDR3 is 12 residues. The CDR3 here is CASLGSNTEAFF. The CDR3 bases are TGTGCCAGCCTAGGATCGAACACTGAAGCTTTCTTT.

The chain links TRBV19 to TRBJ1-2; D unclear. Germline loops: CDR1 LNHDA, CDR2 SQIVND (reference sequence). Trimming pared 5 bases from V and 6 bases from J, leaving 19 bases between. This CDR3 comprises 15 residues. The CDR3 DNA follows: TGTGCCAGTAGTCCAGTATATATACACCCGGATGGCTACACCTTC. Protein: CASSPVYIHPDGYTF. Filled out from reference TRBV19 and TRBJ1-2, the complete variable domain reads DGGITQSPKYLFRKEGQNVTLSCEQNLNHDAMYWYRQDPGQGLRLIYYSQIVNDFQKGDIAEGYSVSREKKESFPLTVTSAQKNPTAFYLCASSPVYIHPDGYTFGSGTRLTVV.

The chain has TRBV9 and TRBJ2-7; D is unresolved. Germline loops: CDR1 SGDLS, CDR2 YYNGEE. The CDR3 length is 13 residues. Trimming cost V 4 bases and J 1 base, with 9 bases left between them. CDR3 nucleotide sequence: TGTGCCAGCAGCCCCCGCCCTTCCTACGAGCAGTACTTC. Translated, it gives CASSPRPSYEQYF. The full variable domain, in which reference TRBV9 and TRBJ2-7 provide the parts outside the CDR3, is DSGVTQTPKHLITATGQRVTLRCSPRSGDLSVYWYQQSLDQGLQFLIQYYNGEERAKGNILERFSAQQFPDLHSELNLSSLELGDSALYFCASSPRPSYEQYFGPGTRLTVT.

This chain uses TRBV7-2 with TRBJ1-1; D is unresolved. The V gene lost 2 bases and the J gene lost 7 bases, with 11 bases spanning the gap. Germline CDR1 and CDR2: SGHTA and FQGNSA. The CDR3 is made up of 13 amino acids. The CDR3 nucleotides are TGTGCCAGCAGCTTATGGGCAGCCTTTGAAGCTTTCTTT. Its translation: CASSLWAAFEAFF.

This chain links TRBV5-1 with TRBJ1-5; no reliable D call. The germline gives CDR1 SGHRS, CDR2 YFSETQ. Trimming left V 0 bases short and J 7 bases short, with 8 bases between. The CDR3 covers 13 residues. CDR3 DNA: TGCGCCAGCAGCTTGGGGCTCAAGCAGCCCCAGCATTTT. Translated: CASSLGLKQPQHF.

The chain combines TRBV7-2 with TRBJ1-1; D gene uncertain. CDR1 SGHTA and CDR2 FQGNSA come from the germline V gene. Deletions cut 1 base from V and 1 base from J, with 4 bases between. The CDR3 extends over 13 amino acids. The CDR3 sequence is CASSLVGNTEAFF. In DNA, the CDR3 is TGTGCCAGCAGCTTAGTGGGGAACACTGAAGCTTTCTTT.

This rearrangement joins TRBV10-1 to TRBJ1-3, with D perhaps matching TRBD1 (6 bases). Trimming pared 8 bases from V and 0 bases from J, leaving 20 bases between. The CDR3 length is 17 residues. Germline V lookup: CDR1 WNHNN, CDR2 SYGVQD (reference sequence). The CDR3 DNA reads as TGCGCCAGCGATAGGACAGACTTGTTAAGCTCTGGAAACACCATATATTTT. Translation: CASDRTDLLSSGNTIYF.

The gene calls are TRBV4-1 and TRBJ1-1; D perhaps matches TRBD1 (5 bases). The CDR3 runs 15 residues. The germline gives CDR1 MGHRA, CDR2 YSYEKL. The germline V and J ends were trimmed by 1 base and 11 bases, with 20 bases remaining between them. CDR3 DNA sequence: TGCGCCAGCAGCCAAGGGGAGGTGGCTTCGGGGGACGCTTTCTTT. This codes for CASSQGEVASGDAFF.

The chain recombines TRBV11-2 with TRBJ1-1, with D perhaps TRBD1 (6 bases). Germline V gene data show CDR1 as SGHAT and CDR2 as FQNNGV. V lost 1 base and J lost 1, with 10 bases in between. The CDR3 has 15 residues. CDR3 nucleotides: TGTGCCAGCAGCTTAGTCGGGACAAAGAACACTGAAGCTTTCTTT. Translated: CASSLVGTKNTEAFF.

This clone was recorded only once. This chain links TRBV11-2 with TRBJ2-5; maybe TRBD2 (6 bases). The CDR3 sequence is 13 residues long. Germline lookup yields CDR1 SGHAT and CDR2 FQNNGV. The V gene lost 4 bases and the J gene lost 3 bases, with 9 bases spanning the gap. The CDR3 nucleotides read TGTGCCAGCAGCTCAGGACTAAAAGAGACCCAGTACTTC. Residues: CASSSGLKETQYF.

The chain is built from TRBV9 and TRBJ2-2; D might be TRBD2 (5 bases). CDR3 size: 14 residues. Germline CDR1 SGDLS, CDR2 YYNGEE. Between the trimmed V and J ends, which lost 2 bases and 5 bases, there was a span of 10 bases. The CDR3, as DNA: TGTGCCAGCAGCGTTAGGACTCGGACCGGGGAGCTGTTTTTT. Translated: CASSVRTRTGELFF.

The chain employs TRBV30 and TRBJ2-3, with D possibly being TRBD2 (6 bases). Between the trimmed V and J ends, which lost 2 bases and 8 bases, there was a span of 32 bases. Germline CDR1 reads GTSNPN; CDR2 reads SVGIG (reference sequence). This CDR3 is 19 amino acids long. CDR3 region: CAWSTGLSYPTSVSVTQYF. In nucleotides, the CDR3 is TGTGCCTGGAGTACCGGACTATCGTATCCAACTTCCGTATCAGTTACGCAGTATTTT.

The chain couples TRBV27 to TRBJ1-4; D unresolved. The CDR3 contains 15 residues. V was trimmed by 3 bases and J by 0 bases, leaving 8 bases between them. Germline CDR1 and CDR2: MNHEY and SMNVEV (reference sequence). CDR3 sequence (DNA): TGTGCCAGCAGTTTGGTGGGAACAACTAATGAAAAACTGTTTTTT. It encodes CASSLVGTTNEKLFF.

The genes are TRBV7-6 and TRBJ1-1; D possibly corresponds to TRBD1 (5 bases). CDR1 is SGHVS, CDR2 FNYEAQ, per germline. The germline V and J ends were trimmed by 4 bases and 10 bases, with 16 bases remaining between them. The CDR3 extends over 13 amino acids. CDR3 DNA sequence: TGTGCCAGCAGCTCCCGGGTTGGAGGGACAGCTTTCTTT. Translated, it gives CASSSRVGGTAFF. Supplemented by reference TRBV7-6 and TRBJ1-1, the full variable domain reads GAGVSQSPRYKVTKRGQDVALRCDPISGHVSLYWYRQALGQGPEFLTYFNYEAQQDKSGLPNDRFSAERPEGSISTLTIQRTEQRDSAMYRCASSSRVGGTAFFGQGTRLTVV.

This sequence joins TRBV3-1 (or the pseudogene TRBV3-2) and TRBJ2-7; D uncertain. Looked up from germline, CDR1 is LGHDT and CDR2 is YNNKEL (reference sequence). Trimming stripped 2 bases from V and 1 base from J, with 3 bases between. The CDR3 length is 12 residues. The chain's CDR3 is CASSQRSYEQYF. CDR3 sequence (DNA): TGTGCCAGCAGCCAACGGTCCTACGAGCAGTACTTC.

The genes are TRBV19 and TRBJ1-6, with TRBD1 matching 9 bases. Germline V gene data show CDR1 as LNHDA and CDR2 as SQIVND (reference sequence). The CDR3 length is 13 residues. V gave up 10 bases and J gave up 9 bases; unmatched junction bases: 7. As DNA, the CDR3 is TGTGCCACTGAACAGGGGGCGGGTTCACCCCTCCACTTT. Amino acids: CATEQGAGSPLHF.

The rearrangement uses TRBV12-3 or TRBV12-4 and TRBJ1-1; D remains unclear. Trimming stripped 5 bases from V and 7 bases from J, with 11 bases between. The CDR3 totals 12 residues. In nucleotides, the CDR3 is TGTGCCAGCAGTGAGAGGGCTGTTGAAGCTTTCTTT. Its translation is CASSERAVEAFF.

The chain couples TRBV30 to TRBJ1-4, with 7 bases lining up with TRBD1. CDR1 GTSNPN and CDR2 SVGIG come from the germline V gene (reference sequence). The CDR3 is 13 residues long. V lost 5 bases to trimming and J lost 3 bases; unmatched junction nucleotides: 3. The CDR3 sequence is CAWAGTANEKLFF. CDR3 DNA: TGTGCCTGGGCTGGGACAGCTAATGAAAAACTGTTTTTT.